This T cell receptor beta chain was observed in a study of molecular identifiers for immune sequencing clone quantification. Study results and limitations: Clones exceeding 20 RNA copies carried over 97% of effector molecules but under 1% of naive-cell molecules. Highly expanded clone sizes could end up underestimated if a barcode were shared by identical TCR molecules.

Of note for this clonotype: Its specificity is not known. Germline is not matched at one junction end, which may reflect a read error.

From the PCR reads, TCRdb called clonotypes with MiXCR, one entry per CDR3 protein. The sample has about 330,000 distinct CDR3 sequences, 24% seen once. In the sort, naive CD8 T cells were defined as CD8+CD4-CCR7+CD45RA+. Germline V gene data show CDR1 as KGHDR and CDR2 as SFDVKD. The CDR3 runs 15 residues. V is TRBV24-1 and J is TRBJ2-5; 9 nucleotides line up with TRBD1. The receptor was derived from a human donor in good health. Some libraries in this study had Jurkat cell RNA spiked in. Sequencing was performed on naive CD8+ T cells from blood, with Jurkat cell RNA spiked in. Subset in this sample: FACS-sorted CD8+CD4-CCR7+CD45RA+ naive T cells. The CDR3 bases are TGTGCCACCAGTGATTCGACAGGGGGTTTAGAGCCCCAGTACTTC. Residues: CATSDSTGGLEPQYF.